This T cell receptor beta chain was sequenced in a study of beta chain features in type 1 diabetes. With regard to this clone: Its matching antigen is unknown.

The V end was cut by 3 bases, the J end by 4 bases, with 7 bases between. CDR1 and CDR2 from the germline V gene are MNHNY and SVGAGI (reference sequence). This CDR3 comprises 14 residues. Broader study findings: TCRB CDR3s were moderately but significantly shorter in Type 1 diabetes patients in all four CD4+ subsets.

Reverse transcribing all isolated RNA meant expressed TCRB transcripts were sequenced. The read count averaged about 3.3 million across naive, central memory and regulatory T cell samples. Libraries were prepared by immunoSEQ multiplex PCR; TCRdb keeps only in-frame clonotypes and omits some of them. The sample records around 600,000 clones, 9.5% to 15% being singletons. Via CD45RO/CCR7/CD25/CD127/CD95/CD27, cells of the CD4+ naive, central memory, regulatory and stem cell-like memory subsets were sorted. The chain joins TRBV6-6 to TRBJ1-6; no definite D call. The receptor was derived from a man aged 25 to 40 with type 1 diabetes. The sequencing input was naive CD4+ T cells from blood. The CDR3 spells CASSYTSYNSPLHF. CDR3 bases: TGTGCCAGCAGTTATACAAGTTATAATTCACCCCTCCACTTT.